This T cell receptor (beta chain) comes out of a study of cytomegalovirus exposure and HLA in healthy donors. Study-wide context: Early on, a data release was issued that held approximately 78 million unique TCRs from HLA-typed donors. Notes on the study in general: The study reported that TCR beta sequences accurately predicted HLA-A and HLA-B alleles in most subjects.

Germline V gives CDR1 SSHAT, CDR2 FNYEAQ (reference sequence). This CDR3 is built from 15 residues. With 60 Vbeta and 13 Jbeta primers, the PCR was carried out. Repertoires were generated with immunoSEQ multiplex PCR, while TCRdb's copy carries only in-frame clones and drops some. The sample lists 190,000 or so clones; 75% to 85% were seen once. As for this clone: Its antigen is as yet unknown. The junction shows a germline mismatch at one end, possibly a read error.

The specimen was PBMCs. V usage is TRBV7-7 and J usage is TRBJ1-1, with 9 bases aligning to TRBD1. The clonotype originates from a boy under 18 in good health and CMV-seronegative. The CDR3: CASSLSAGTGSEAFF. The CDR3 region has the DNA TGTGCTAGCAGCCTCTCCGCCGGGACAGGGAGTGAAGCTTTCTTT.